Here is one TCR beta chain with its context. No antigen is known for it. Researchers took blood at baseline, on cycle 4 day 1, and on cycle 7 day 1. This sample was taken from a study of OX40 agonist ivuxolimab in advanced cancers. Looking at the study overall: Two patients with cutaneous melanoma and one with hepatocellular carcinoma, three in total, showed partial responses. Study results and limitations: Part of the nonresponder group also had normalized T-cell clonal expansion that was low. CD4+ and CD8+ T cells in blood underwent clonal expansion by week 6 at 0.1 to 3.0 mg/kg.

Sequencing was performed with immunoSEQ multiplex PCR; in TCRdb, only in-frame clones are kept and a portion is missing. The data hold about 84,000 clones, with roughly 82% observed a single time. The source of this sequence is an adult with an advanced solid tumor such as melanoma, head and neck, liver or kidney cancer. The source material was CD4+ or CD8+ T cells sorted from blood, sampled in a trial of the OX40 agonist ivuxolimab.

The CDR3 region is CASSGAFGQSVDSPLHF. CDR3 sequence (DNA): TGTGCCAGCAGCGGCGCGTTTGGGCAAAGTGTTGATTCACCCCTCCACTTT. The V and J genes are TRBV9 and TRBJ1-6, with D unclear. The CDR3 extends over 17 amino acids. V was shortened by 3 bases and J by 8 bases, with 21 bases between the two germline ends. Germline-derived CDR1 and CDR2 are SGDLS and YYNGEE.